The 12 T cell receptor beta chains below come from one sample, sequenced in a study of T-cell memory formation after mild COVID-19. Each CDR3 protein gets one entry after TCRdb re-called the 5' RACE reads with MiXCR. This table holds roughly 400,000 distinct CDR3 sequences, 24% found once. Input material: PBMCs or a T cell subset sorted from them (not recorded which). The receptors stem from an adult woman who had mild COVID-19 (a few samples of this study predate the infection). Cell type and time point are not known.

CDR3 sequence reads: CASSTDRGRGSNEQFF. DNA for the CDR3: TGTGCCAGCAGCACGGACAGGGGGCGAGGGAGCAATGAGCAGTTCTTC. This chain links TRBV7-6 with TRBJ2-1; 11 bases map to TRBD1. Trimming removed 5 bases from V and 6 bases from J; junction bases left unmatched: 9. This CDR3 is 16 amino acids long. Germline values: CDR1 SGHVS, CDR2 FNYEAQ.

V is TRBV7-8 and J is TRBJ2-5, with D perhaps being TRBD1 or TRBD2 (6 bases each). The CDR3 extends over 16 amino acids. The germline V gene encodes CDR1 SGHVS and CDR2 FQNEAQ. V shed 0 bases and J shed 0 bases, with 11 bases lying between them. As DNA, the CDR3 is TGTGCCAGCAGCTTAGCGGGGGGCACGTACCAAGAGACCCAGTACTTC. Protein product: CASSLAGGTYQETQYF.

This clonotype has a handful of counts. The chain joins TRBV5-1 to TRBJ2-2; the D is unclear. Germline loops: CDR1 SGHRS, CDR2 YFSETQ. V gave up 2 bases and J gave up 4 bases, with 12 bases separating them. CDR3 size: 15 residues. As DNA, the CDR3 is TGCGCCAGCAGCTTATTAGCAGGAGCCACCGGGGAGCTGTTTTTT. This encodes CASSLLAGATGELFF.

This clonotype was seen only a few times. The chain carries TRBV14 and TRBJ1-2; 9 nucleotides agree with TRBD1. Unmatched junction bases numbered 9, after V lost 1 base and J lost 3 bases. The germline V gene has CDR1 SGHDN and CDR2 FVKESK. The CDR3 is made up of 17 amino acids. CDR3 nucleotides: TGTGCCAGCAGCCAAGTTGATCACAGGGGGCTGGACTATGGCTACACCTTC. Its translation: CASSQVDHRGLDYGYTF.

The rearrangement links TRBV13 to TRBJ1-6; 9 bases line up with TRBD1. V lost 5 bases to trimming and J lost 1 base; unmatched junction nucleotides: 3. Germline lookup yields CDR1 PRHDT and CDR2 FYEKMQ (reference sequence). There are 16 residues in the CDR3. CDR3 protein: CASSGTGKSYNSPLHF. Here the CDR3 DNA reads TGTGCCAGCAGCGGGACAGGGAAATCCTATAATTCACCCCTCCACTTT. Combining the CDR3 with reference TRBV13 and TRBJ1-6 gives the whole variable domain AAGVIQSPRHLIKEKRETATLKCYPIPRHDTVYWYQQGPGQDPQFLISFYEKMQSDKGSIPDRFSAQQFSDYHSELNMSSLELGDSALYFCASSGTGKSYNSPLHFGNGTRLTVT.

This clonotype was counted only a few times. The chain links TRBV12-3 or TRBV12-4 to TRBJ1-2; a possible D gene is TRBD1 (5 bases). V lost 8 bases, J lost 2 bases, and 9 bases lay in between. This CDR3 is 12 amino acids long. The CDR3 nucleotides read TGTGCCAGCTCCTGGGGGAACTATGGCTACACCTTC. Encoded protein: CASSWGNYGYTF.

V and J are TRBV7-6 and TRBJ1-3; the match to TRBD1 covers 12 bases. After removal of 4 bases from V and 1 base from J, the junction contained 8 bases not matched to a gene. Germline V gene lookup returns CDR1 SGHVS and CDR2 FNYEAQ. The CDR3 loop spans 18 amino acids. CDR3 DNA: TGTGCCAGCAGCTACCTCCCGGGACAGGGGGCTTCTGGAAACACCATATATTTT. It translates to CASSYLPGQGASGNTIYF.

This clonotype has ten or more counts. The rearrangement uses TRBV7-6 and TRBJ2-3; D is perhaps TRBD1 (5 bases). Germline CDR1 reads SGHVS; CDR2 reads FNYEAQ. V lost 1 base to trimming and J lost 7 bases, with 15 bases between them. This CDR3 has 15 residues. The DNA of the CDR3 is TGTGCCAGCAGCTTAGGGAGCCAGGGCCCTTATACGCAGTATTTT. Protein: CASSLGSQGPYTQYF.

This clonotype was detected only a few times. The chain has TRBV5-1 and TRBJ2-5; D is unclear. Germline CDR1 and CDR2: SGHRS and YFSETQ. The CDR3 covers 15 residues. The V end was cut by 4 bases, the J end by 5 bases, with 18 bases between. CDR3 sequence: CASSPADRPKETQYF. The CDR3 coding sequence is TGCGCCAGCAGCCCGGCGGACCGCCCCAAGGAGACCCAGTACTTC.

This clonotype came up a few times. One end of the junction does not line up with germline, which may come from a read error. V usage is TRBV18 and J usage is TRBJ2-1; 11 positions match TRBD2. CDR3 size: 15 residues. Germline CDR1 KGHSH, CDR2 LQKENI. CDR3 nucleotides: TGTGCCACCTCAAAGGGGACTAGCGGACACAATGAGCAGTTCTTC. Its protein is CATSKGTSGHNEQFF.

The chain has TRBV9 and TRBJ2-5; 8 nucleotides align to TRBD2. Looked up from germline, CDR1 is SGDLS and CDR2 is YYNGEE. The CDR3 runs 13 residues. The trim removed 3 bases at V and 5 bases at J, leaving 3 bases unmatched. The CDR3 DNA is TGTGCCAGCAGCGCACTAGCGGACGAGACCCAGTACTTC. Residues: CASSALADETQYF.

This clonotype was detected only a few times. This chain uses TRBV12-3 or TRBV12-4 with TRBJ2-5; D assignment may be TRBD1 or TRBD2 (5 bases each). CDR3 length: 13 residues. Trimming took off 3 bases at V and 9 bases at J, with 14 bases between the two ends. DNA of the CDR3: TGTGCCAGCAGTTTGGGACGGCCCGCGGCCCAGTACTTC. Translating gives CASSLGRPAAQYF.